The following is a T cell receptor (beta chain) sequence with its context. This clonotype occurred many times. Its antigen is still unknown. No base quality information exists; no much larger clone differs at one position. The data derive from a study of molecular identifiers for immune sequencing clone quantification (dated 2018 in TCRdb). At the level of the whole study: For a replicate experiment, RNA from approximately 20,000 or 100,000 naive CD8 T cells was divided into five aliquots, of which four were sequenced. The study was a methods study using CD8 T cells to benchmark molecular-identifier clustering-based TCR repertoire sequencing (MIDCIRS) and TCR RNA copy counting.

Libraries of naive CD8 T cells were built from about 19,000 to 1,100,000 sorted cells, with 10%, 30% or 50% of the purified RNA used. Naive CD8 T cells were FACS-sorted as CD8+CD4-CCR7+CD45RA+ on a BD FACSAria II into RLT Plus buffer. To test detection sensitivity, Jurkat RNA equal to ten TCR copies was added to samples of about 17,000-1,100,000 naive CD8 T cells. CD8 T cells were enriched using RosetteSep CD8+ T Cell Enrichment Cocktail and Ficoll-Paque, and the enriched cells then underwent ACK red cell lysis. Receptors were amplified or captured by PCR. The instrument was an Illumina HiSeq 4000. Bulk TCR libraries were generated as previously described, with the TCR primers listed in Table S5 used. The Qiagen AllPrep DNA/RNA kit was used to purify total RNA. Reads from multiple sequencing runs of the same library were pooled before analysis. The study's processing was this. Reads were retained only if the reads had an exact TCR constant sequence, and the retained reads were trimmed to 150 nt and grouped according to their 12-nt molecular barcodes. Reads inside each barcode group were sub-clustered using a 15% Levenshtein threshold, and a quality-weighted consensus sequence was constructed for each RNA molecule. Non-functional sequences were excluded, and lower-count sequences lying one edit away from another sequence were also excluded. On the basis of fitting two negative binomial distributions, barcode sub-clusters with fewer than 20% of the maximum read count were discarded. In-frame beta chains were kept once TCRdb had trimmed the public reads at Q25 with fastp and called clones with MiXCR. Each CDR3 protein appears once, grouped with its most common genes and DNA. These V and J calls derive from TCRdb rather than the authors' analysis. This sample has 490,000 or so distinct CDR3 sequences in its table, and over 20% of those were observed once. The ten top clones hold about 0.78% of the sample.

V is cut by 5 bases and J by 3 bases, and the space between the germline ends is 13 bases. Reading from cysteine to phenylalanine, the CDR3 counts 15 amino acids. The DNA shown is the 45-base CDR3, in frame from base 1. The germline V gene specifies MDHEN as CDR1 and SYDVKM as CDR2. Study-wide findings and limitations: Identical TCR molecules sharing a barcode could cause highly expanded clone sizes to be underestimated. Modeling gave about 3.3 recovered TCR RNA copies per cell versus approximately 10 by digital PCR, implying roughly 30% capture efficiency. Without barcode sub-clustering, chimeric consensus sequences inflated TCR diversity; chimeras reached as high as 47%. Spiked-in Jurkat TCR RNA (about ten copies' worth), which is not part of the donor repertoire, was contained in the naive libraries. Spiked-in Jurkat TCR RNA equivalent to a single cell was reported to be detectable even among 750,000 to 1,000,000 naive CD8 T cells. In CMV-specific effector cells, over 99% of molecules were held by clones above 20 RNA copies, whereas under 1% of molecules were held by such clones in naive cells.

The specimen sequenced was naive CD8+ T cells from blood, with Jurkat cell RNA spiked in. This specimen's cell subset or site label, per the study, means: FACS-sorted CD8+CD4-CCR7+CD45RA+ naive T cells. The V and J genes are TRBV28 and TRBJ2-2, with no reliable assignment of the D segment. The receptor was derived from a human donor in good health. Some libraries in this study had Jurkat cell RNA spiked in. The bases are TGTGCCAGCAGTCTGGGGTATCCTGACACCGGGGAGCTGTTTTTT. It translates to CASSLGYPDTGELFF. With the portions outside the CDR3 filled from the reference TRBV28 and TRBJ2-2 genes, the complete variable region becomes DVKVTQSSRYLVKRTGEKVFLECVQDMDHENMFWYRQDPGLGLRLIYFSYDVKMKEKGDIPEGYSVSREKKERFSLILESASTNQTSMYLCASSLGYPDTGELFFGEGSRLTVL.